Following are 24 T cell receptor beta chains from one sample sequenced in a study of blood T cell repertoires in COVID-19. TCRdb's copy holds only in-frame clones and misses some; the assay was immunoSEQ multiplex PCR. The sample yields about 210,000 clones, around 92% seen once. Sequences were obtained from peripheral blood. The receptors here all came from a man aged 25 to 45 with acute or convalescent COVID-19.

The chain joins TRBV5-6 to TRBJ1-6; D remains ambiguous. The CDR3 covers 12 residues. The germline V gene encodes CDR1 SGHDT and CDR2 YYEEEE. Between the trimmed V and J ends, which lost 1 base and 8 bases, there was a span of 4 bases. The CDR3: CASSLTYSPLHF. CDR3 in DNA: TGTGCCAGCAGCTTGACTTATTCACCCCTCCACTTT.

The chain combines TRBV4-1 with TRBJ2-7, with 9 positions matching TRBD1. V shed 1 base, J shed 0 bases, and the junction held 10 bases outside the gene matches. Germline V lookup: CDR1 MGHRA, CDR2 YSYEKL. The CDR3 has 18 residues. DNA for the CDR3: TGCGCCAGCAGCCAAGCAATTGCGGGACAGGGAATCTCCTACGAGCAGTACTTC. Its protein is CASSQAIAGQGISYEQYF.

The chain couples TRBV30 to TRBJ2-5, with 8 bases that match TRBD2. The J segment lost 3 bases and the V segment lost 7 bases, leaving 4 bases of the junction unmatched. CDR1 and CDR2 from the germline V gene are GTSNPN and SVGIG (reference sequence). This CDR3 has 12 residues. The CDR3 DNA follows: TGTGCCTCCTCGGGACTAGAAGAGACCCAGTACTTC. It yields the protein CASSGLEETQYF.

This CDR3 reads CATSQQGLSRGKLYNEQFF. The CDR3 DNA reads TGTGCCACCAGCCAACAGGGGTTAAGTCGCGGGAAGCTCTACAATGAGCAGTTCTTC. The chain carries TRBV24-1 and TRBJ2-1, with D maybe TRBD1 (7 bases). V shed 7 bases and J shed 3 bases, with 27 bases lying between them. CDR3 length: 19 residues. Germline loops: CDR1 KGHDR, CDR2 SFDVKD.

The J gene is TRBJ1-3, the V gene TRBV10-2, with D uncertain. The length of the CDR3 is 14 residues. Trimming removed 3 bases at V and 0 bases at J, with 6 bases between. Germline-derived CDR1 and CDR2 are WSHSY and SAAADI. In DNA, the CDR3 is TGCGCCAGCAGTGAAACAGTCTCTGGAAACACCATATATTTT. Its protein product is CASSETVSGNTIYF.

V usage is TRBV4-2 and J usage is TRBJ1-2, with D hard to call. This CDR3 is built from 12 residues. Trimming removed 0 bases from V and 9 bases from J, with 8 bases in between. Germline V CDR1 and CDR2: LGHNA, YNFKEQ. The CDR3 nucleotides are TGTGCCAGCAGCCAAGACGGAGGAAGCTACACCTTC. Translating it yields CASSQDGGSYTF.

Here the CDR3 reads CASSLGGGIHQPQHF. DNA of the CDR3: TGTGCCAGCAGCTTGGGAGGCGGGATTCATCAGCCCCAGCATTTT. This chain links TRBV5-6 with TRBJ1-5, with D hard to call. The CDR3 loop spans 15 amino acids. Looked up from germline, CDR1 is SGHDT and CDR2 is YYEEEE. Trimming cost V 0 bases and J 5 bases, with 12 bases left between them.

The chain links TRBV27 to TRBJ1-6; TRBD1 is a possible D gene (6 bases). Germline CDR1 MNHEY, CDR2 SMNVEV (reference sequence). V was shortened by 3 bases and J by 10 bases, with 13 bases between the two germline ends. This CDR3 is built from 14 residues. CDR3 sequence: CASSFRGLWSPLHF. The CDR3 DNA is TGTGCCAGCAGTTTCAGGGGATTATGGTCACCCCTCCACTTT.

The rearrangement links TRBV30 to TRBJ1-5, with 10 bases lining up with TRBD1. The V segment lost 2 bases and the J segment 6 bases; nucleotides outside the gene matches: 4. This CDR3 region has 14 residues. Germline CDR1 GTSNPN, CDR2 SVGIG (reference sequence). The CDR3, as DNA: TGTGCCTGGAGTTTGACAGGGGGCAGTCAGCCCCAGCATTTT. Protein: CAWSLTGGSQPQHF.

The chain uses TRBV5-6 and TRBJ2-4; D is perhaps TRBD2 (6 bases). From germline, CDR1 is SGHDT and CDR2 YYEEEE. V gave up 3 bases and J gave up 2 bases, with 18 bases separating them. This CDR3 region has 17 residues. The CDR3 DNA sequence: TGTGCCAGCAGCTCGGAGGGGAAGATGGGATCCAAAAACATTCAGTACTTC. Translation: CASSSEGKMGSKNIQYF.

The chain uses TRBV24-1 and TRBJ2-3, with 7 bases fitting TRBD2. CDR1 and CDR2 (germline): KGHDR, SFDVKD. This CDR3 contains 16 residues. With V trimmed by 4 bases and J by 2 bases, 8 bases remained unmatched. CDR3 bases: TGTGCCACCAGTGAGTGGACTAGGCGTATCACAGATACGCAGTATTTT. The encoded protein is CATSEWTRRITDTQYF.

The chain couples TRBV6-4 to TRBJ1-5, with a tentative D call TRBD1 (6 bases). Germline V gene data show CDR1 as MRHNA and CDR2 as SNTAGT. The length of the CDR3 is 16 residues. The V and J ends lost 11 bases and 2 bases respectively, with 22 bases between them. CDR3 sequence reads: CAATKPGDIRNQPQHF. The CDR3 DNA sequence: TGTGCCGCAACCAAGCCAGGGGATATACGCAATCAGCCCCAGCATTTT.

In nucleotides, the CDR3 is TGTGCCAGCAGTTTCTTCCCTCCGGGACAGGGTAGGTCCTACGAGCAGTACTTC. Translated, it gives CASSFFPPGQGRSYEQYF. V gene TRBV28 combines with J gene TRBJ2-7; 9 bases align to TRBD1. Unmatched junction bases numbered 13, after V lost 3 bases and J lost 1 base. The length of the CDR3 is 18 residues. Germline CDR1 reads MDHEN; CDR2 reads SYDVKM. Full variable domain (remainder filled in from reference TRBV28 and TRBJ2-7): DVKVTQSSRYLVKRTGEKVFLECVQDMDHENMFWYRQDPGLGLRLIYFSYDVKMKEKGDIPEGYSVSREKKERFSLILESASTNQTSMYLCASSFFPPGQGRSYEQYFGPGTRLTVT.

This clone was detected once. V is TRBV28 and J is TRBJ1-2, with 9 bases matching TRBD1. The length of the CDR3 is 14 residues. V dropped 6 bases and J dropped 8; count of bases not matched to a gene: 10. In germline, CDR1 is MDHEN, CDR2 SYDVKM. CDR3 loop: CASRGQGAAWGYTF. The CDR3 DNA sequence: TGTGCCAGCAGGGGACAGGGTGCGGCTTGGGGCTACACCTTC.

The chain has TRBV2 and TRBJ2-2; 7 nucleotides line up with TRBD1. V lost 6 bases to trimming and J lost 3 bases; unmatched junction nucleotides: 4. This CDR3 contains 14 residues. CDR1 SNHLY and CDR2 FYNNEI come from the germline V gene. The CDR3 DNA reads as TGTGCCAGCAGCAACAGGGGCTACACCGGGGAGCTGTTTTTT. It is translated as CASSNRGYTGELFF.

This chain links TRBV27 with TRBJ2-3; 9 bases are shared with TRBD2. Per the germline V gene, CDR1 is MNHEY and CDR2 is SMNVEV (reference sequence). The V and J ends lost 5 bases and 1 base, in that order; junction bases with no gene match: 4. This CDR3 comprises 15 residues. The CDR3 loop reads CASSPIAGGTDTQYF. DNA for the CDR3: TGTGCCAGCAGTCCAATAGCGGGGGGCACAGATACGCAGTATTTT.

The gene calls are TRBV6-5 and TRBJ2-2; D may be TRBD1 (5 bases). Germline CDR1 MNHEY, CDR2 SVGAGI. The CDR3 totals 13 residues. Trimming left V 4 bases short and J 6 bases short, with 9 bases between. Here the CDR3 DNA reads TGTGCCAGCAGTTTACAGGCTTCCGGGGAGCTGTTTTTT. Translated: CASSLQASGELFF.

This sequence joins TRBV10-3 and TRBJ2-5; weak D call: TRBD1 (5 bases). V was pared by 0 bases and J by 6 bases, with 8 bases between. The CDR3 covers 13 residues. The germline gives CDR1 ENHRY, CDR2 SYGVKD. CDR3 residues: CAISESQEKTQYF. CDR3 sequence (DNA): TGTGCCATCAGTGAGTCACAGGAGAAGACCCAGTACTTC.

The CDR3 region is CASSQEPSGGETQYF. The CDR3 DNA follows: TGTGCCAGCAGCCAAGAACCTAGCGGGGGGGAGACCCAGTACTTC. The rearrangement uses TRBV3-1 (or the pseudogene TRBV3-2) and TRBJ2-5; TRBD2 matches at 11 bases. Germline V gives CDR1 LGHDT, CDR2 YNNKEL (reference sequence). J gave up 5 bases and V 0 bases, and 2 bases lay outside the gene matches. CDR3 length: 15 residues.

The rearrangement links TRBV20-1 to TRBJ1-4; the D is unclear. The germline V and J ends were trimmed by 6 bases and 9 bases, with 20 bases remaining between them. The CDR3 spans 14 residues. Germline V lookup: CDR1 DFQATT, CDR2 SNEGSKA (reference sequence). The chain's CDR3 is CSASPAGSVKKLFF. The CDR3 DNA reads as TGCAGTGCCAGTCCGGCGGGGTCGGTGAAAAAACTGTTTTTT.

The CDR3 loop is CASINRTSGRGGETQYF. CDR3 bases: TGCGCCAGCATCAATAGGACTAGCGGGCGGGGAGGGGAGACCCAGTACTTC. The chain couples TRBV10-2 to TRBJ2-5, with 11 bases lining up with TRBD2. This CDR3 is 17 amino acids long. The germline V gene has CDR1 WSHSY and CDR2 SAAADI. V lost 7 bases and J lost 5; bases outside the gene matches: 15.

This clone appeared a single time. The chain carries TRBV18 and TRBJ1-4; D is uncertain. Trimming left V 6 bases short and J 7 bases short, with 12 bases between. CDR3 size: 13 residues. Germline-derived CDR1 and CDR2 are KGHSH and LQKENI. CDR3 sequence (DNA): TGTGCCAGCTCGTCACAGCGGAGTGAAAAACTGTTTTTT. This encodes CASSSQRSEKLFF.

V is TRBV6-4 and J is TRBJ2-5; 7 nucleotides agree with TRBD1. The germline V gene has CDR1 MRHNA and CDR2 SNTAGT. The V segment lost 4 bases and the J segment 5 bases; nucleotides outside the gene matches: 19. This CDR3 spans 18 amino acids. CDR3 sequence (DNA): TGTGCCAGCAGTGTCCTCCGCAGGGGGACGGGGTCTGCGGAGACCCAGTACTTC. Translation: CASSVLRRGTGSAETQYF.

The CDR3 DNA reads as TGTGCCAGCAGTTTATGGGAGAATGAGCAGTTCTTC. It codes for CASSLWENEQFF. The chain links TRBV12-3 or TRBV12-4 to TRBJ2-1, with D maybe TRBD2 (5 bases). Trimming left V 2 bases short and J 7 bases short, with 6 bases between. This CDR3 is built from 12 residues.